This passage covers 7 T cell receptor beta chains from one sample sequenced in a study of T cell changes during pregnancy in multiple sclerosis. Clones were sequenced by immunoSEQ multiplex PCR, and TCRdb holds only the in-frame ones, with some missing. Here the sample spans just under 80,000 clones, about 94% being singletons. Sequenced here: peripheral blood, sampled in the second trimester of pregnancy. These receptors were obtained from a female donor in good health, enrolled as a control in a pregnancy study.

The rearrangement links TRBV7-9 to TRBJ1-4; perhaps TRBD1 as D (5 bases). This CDR3 has 15 amino acids. The V gene's germline CDR1 is SEHNR and CDR2 FQNEAQ (reference sequence). The V end was cut by 5 bases, the J end by 0 bases, with 10 bases between. The chain's CDR3 is CASSRQIATNEKLFF. The CDR3 DNA follows: TGTGCCAGCAGCCGACAGATCGCAACTAATGAAAAACTGTTTTTT.

The CDR3 here is CASSYSEGTSGNTIYF. The CDR3 DNA reads as TGTGCCAGCAGTTACTCGGAGGGGACCTCTGGAAACACCATATATTTT. This chain uses TRBV6-5 with TRBJ1-3; perhaps TRBD1 as D (5 bases). CDR3 length: 16 residues. The germline V gene encodes CDR1 MNHEY and CDR2 SVGAGI. With 0 bases removed from V and 0 bases from J, the gap between germline ends came to 9 bases.

This clone has a single count. The chain links TRBV2 to TRBJ2-5; 7 bases line up with TRBD1. The trim removed 6 bases at V and 4 bases at J, leaving 5 bases unmatched. The length of the CDR3 is 13 residues. Germline V gene sequence: CDR1 SNHLY, CDR2 FYNNEI. Written as DNA, the CDR3 is TGTGCCAGCAGGGAACAGGGGCTAGAGACCCAGTACTTC. This translates into CASREQGLETQYF.

The chain has TRBV4-3 and TRBJ1-2; the match to TRBD1 covers 8 bases. The CDR3 covers 16 residues. The V gene's germline CDR1 is LGHNA and CDR2 YSLEER. Trimming removed 0 bases from V and 6 bases from J; junction bases left unmatched: 9. As DNA, the CDR3 is TGCGCCAGCAGCCAAGACCCCAGGGGGCCTTTACATGGCTACACCTTC. This codes for CASSQDPRGPLHGYTF.

This rearrangement joins TRBV11-1 to TRBJ2-3, with 12 bases matching TRBD2. V gave up 5 bases and J gave up 4 bases; unmatched junction bases: 7. This CDR3 has 16 residues. Germline loops: CDR1 SGHAT, CDR2 FQDESV (reference sequence). CDR3 bases: TGTGCCAGCAGCAGCCGGACTAGCGGGGTTCCAGATACGCAGTATTTT. Protein product: CASSSRTSGVPDTQYF.

The rearrangement uses TRBV7-9 and TRBJ2-1, with 10 bases aligning to TRBD2. The trim removed 7 bases at V and 3 bases at J, leaving 0 bases unmatched. The CDR3 contains 13 residues. Per the germline V gene, CDR1 is SEHNR and CDR2 is FQNEAQ (reference sequence). The CDR3 DNA follows: TGTGCCAGCACTAGCGGGGGCTACAATGAGCAGTTCTTC. It yields the protein CASTSGGYNEQFF.

V gene TRBV7-3 combines with J gene TRBJ2-3, with 7 bases matching TRBD1. With 5 bases clipped from V and 8 bases from J, the junction kept 7 bases outside the gene matches. From germline, CDR1 is SGHTA and CDR2 FQGTGA. The CDR3 contains 13 residues. The CDR3 DNA sequence: TGTGCCAGCAGCCTTGGGACAGAGGGTACGCAGTATTTT. It specifies CASSLGTEGTQYF.